These 20 T cell receptor beta chains came from one sample sequenced in a study of T cells in tuberculosis (dated by TCRdb to the late 2010s). Libraries were built with the immunoSEQ multiplex PCR assay. The immuneACCESS repertoire file appears here via TCRdb, limited to in-frame rearrangements. These files lack a portion of the clones; in checked studies, under half of the deficit traces to unresolved V genes, and the cause of the others is not known. The sample yields tens of thousands of clones; roughly 85% were counted once. The ten largest clones take up 5% to 5.5% of the sample. The sample's time point label, in plain terms: new active TB diagnosis, blood taken before or within 7 days of starting treatment. The material sequenced was PBMCs, taken at tuberculosis diagnosis. These receptor sequences come from an adult with tuberculosis.

The chain links TRBV6-1 to TRBJ1-5; TRBD1 is a possible D gene (6 bases). CDR3 length equals 15 residues. CDR1 is MNHNS and CDR2 is SASEGT in the germline V gene. V was clipped by 6 bases and J by 2 bases, with 14 bases between them. The CDR3 DNA sequence: TGTGCCAGCAGCAGACAGGACGGGGGCAATCAGCCCCAGCATTTT. Translated: CASSRQDGGNQPQHF.

The sample holds a few counts of this clone. The chain recombines TRBV30 with TRBJ1-5, with D hard to call. The CDR3 contains 13 residues. V was shortened by 1 base and J by 3 bases, with 7 bases between the two germline ends. Germline assignment: CDR1 GTSNPN and CDR2 SVGIG (reference sequence). For the CDR3, the DNA is TGTGCCTGGAGTGGGCAGTTCAATCAGCCCCAGCATTTT. Translating it yields CAWSGQFNQPQHF.

The chain couples TRBV4-1 to TRBJ1-2, with TRBD1 identical over 7 bases. CDR3 length: 15 residues. Germline loops: CDR1 MGHRA, CDR2 YSYEKL. With 3 bases clipped from V and 4 bases from J, the junction kept 8 bases outside the gene matches. DNA of the CDR3: TGCGCCAGCAGCCAGGACAACAGGGGCGTCTATGGCTACACCTTC. Its translation: CASSQDNRGVYGYTF.

In nucleotides, the CDR3 is TGTGCCACCAGCAGAGATAGGGGGTCGGACGAGCAGTACTTC. Translation: CATSRDRGSDEQYF. V is TRBV15 and J is TRBJ2-7; D is perhaps TRBD1 (6 bases). Looked up from germline, CDR1 is LNHNV and CDR2 is YYDKDF (reference sequence). The CDR3 runs 14 residues. Trimming took 0 bases from V and 5 from J, leaving 11 bases between them.

The rearrangement links TRBV30 to TRBJ1-1; no reliable D call. The germline V gene has CDR1 GTSNPN and CDR2 SVGIG (reference sequence). The length of the CDR3 is 14 residues. Trimming shortened V by 4 bases and J by 0 bases, and 12 bases separated the two germline ends. The CDR3 loop reads CAWTRSRMNTEAFF. The CDR3 nucleotides are TGTGCCTGGACCCGATCGCGAATGAACACTGAAGCTTTCTTT.

V and J are TRBV6-1 and TRBJ2-7, with TRBD2 matching 9 bases. The CDR3 is 15 amino acids. CDR1 and CDR2 (germline): MNHNS, SASEGT. J gave up 3 bases and V 8 bases, and 11 bases lay outside the gene matches. CDR3 in amino acids: CASRGGLASIYEQYF. CDR3 nucleotides: TGTGCCAGCCGCGGGGGACTAGCATCGATCTACGAGCAGTACTTC.

The chain has TRBV29-1 and TRBJ1-4; D is perhaps TRBD1 (5 bases). V was trimmed by 4 bases and J by 4 bases, leaving 16 bases between them. Germline lookup yields CDR1 SQVTM and CDR2 ANQGSEA. The CDR3 loop spans 15 amino acids. The CDR3 here is CSVGLSAGLNEKLFF. CDR3 bases: TGCAGCGTTGGTCTCTCGGCGGGACTTAATGAAAAACTGTTTTTT.

The chain uses TRBV5-5 and TRBJ2-7; 10 nucleotides line up with TRBD2. With 3 bases clipped from V and 2 bases from J, the junction kept 14 bases outside the gene matches. Germline-derived CDR1 and CDR2 are SGHKS and YYEKEE (reference sequence). The CDR3 is made up of 18 amino acids. The CDR3 is CASSSLIPGLAHTYEQYF. The CDR3 region has the DNA TGTGCCAGCAGCTCTCTTATACCGGGACTAGCGCACACCTACGAGCAGTACTTC. Looking up the rest from reference TRBV5-5 and TRBJ2-7 gives the full variable domain: DAGVTQSPTHLIKTRGQQVTLRCSPISGHKSVSWYQQVLGQGPQFIFQYYEKEERGRGNFPDRFSARQFPNYSSELNVNALLLGDSALYLCASSSLIPGLAHTYEQYFGPGTRLTVT.

The V call is TRBV5-1, the J call TRBJ2-7; D is possibly TRBD1 (5 bases). The CDR3 is made up of 13 amino acids. V dropped 0 bases and J dropped 7 bases, with 11 bases sitting between them. Germline CDR1 is SGHRS and CDR2 is YFSETQ. As DNA, the CDR3 is TGCGCCAGCAGCTTGGGCGAAGGGGTTGAGCAGTACTTC. Its translation is CASSLGEGVEQYF.

This chain joins TRBV27 and TRBJ1-1; possible D gene TRBD1, 6 bases. The CDR3 extends over 15 amino acids. Germline V gene data show CDR1 as MNHEY and CDR2 as SMNVEV (reference sequence). Trimming took 2 bases from V and 1 from J, leaving 11 bases between them. The CDR3 DNA reads as TGTGCCAGCAGTTTACCTACAGGGCGGAACACTGAAGCTTTCTTT. Translation: CASSLPTGRNTEAFF.

As to this clone: The junction differs from germline at one of its ends, possibly a read error. V is TRBV7-8 and J is TRBJ1-5; D is possibly TRBD1 (5 bases). The CDR3 is 14 residues long. CDR1 SGHVS and CDR2 FQNEAQ come from the germline V gene. The CDR3 DNA sequence: TGTGCCAGCAGCTTAGAAGCACAGTGGGGGGAGGCCTACTTT. Its protein is CASSLEAQWGEAYF.

This sequence joins TRBV19 and TRBJ2-7, with 8 bases that match TRBD1. CDR1 is LNHDA, CDR2 SQIVND, per germline (reference sequence). J gave up 2 bases and V 5 bases, and 8 bases lay outside the gene matches. The CDR3 covers 15 residues. CDR3 sequence: CASSPSPGGTYEQYF. CDR3 in DNA: TGTGCCAGTAGTCCGTCCCCAGGGGGCACCTACGAGCAGTACTTC.

The chain joins TRBV11-2 to TRBJ2-5; 11 bases agree with TRBD2. CDR1 is SGHAT, CDR2 FQNNGV, per germline. The CDR3 sequence is 16 residues long. Unmatched junction bases numbered 5, after V lost 4 bases and J lost 1 base. The CDR3 region has the DNA TGTGCCAGCAGCTCAGGGACTAGCGGATTCCAAGAGACCCAGTACTTC. As protein: CASSSGTSGFQETQYF.

The chain carries TRBV6-5 and TRBJ1-4; 8 positions match TRBD1. Germline V lookup: CDR1 MNHEY, CDR2 SVGAGI. This CDR3 region has 14 residues. The ends lost 0 bases at V and 6 bases at J; junction bases unmatched: 0. The CDR3 is CASSYSGQDEKLFF. CDR3 nucleotides: TGTGCCAGCAGTTACTCGGGACAGGATGAAAAACTGTTTTTT.

The chain carries TRBV5-4 and TRBJ2-5; D may be TRBD2 (5 bases). Germline assignment: CDR1 SGHNT and CDR2 YYREEE (reference sequence). With 3 bases removed from V and 1 base from J, the gap between germline ends came to 10 bases. CDR3 size: 14 residues. CDR3: CASSWRQAQETQYF. The CDR3 region has the DNA TGTGCCAGCAGCTGGAGGCAGGCCCAAGAGACCCAGTACTTC.

The chain carries TRBV6-6 and TRBJ2-5, with 10 bases lining up with TRBD2. Germline-derived CDR1 and CDR2 are MNHNY and SVGAGI (reference sequence). The CDR3 contains 12 residues. Germline trimming cut 6 bases from V and 7 bases from J; bases unmatched to any gene: 2. The DNA for the CDR3 is TGTGCCAGCAGCCCTAGCGGGGGGACCCAGTACTTC. Protein sequence: CASSPSGGTQYF.

The chain links TRBV7-2 to TRBJ2-3; 8 nucleotides line up with TRBD1. The V gene end was trimmed by 5 bases and the J gene end by 4 bases; junction bases not matched to a gene: 8. The CDR3 is 15 amino acids. The germline V gene encodes CDR1 SGHTA and CDR2 FQGNSA. The CDR3 loop is CASSTGAGGADTQYF. CDR3 DNA: TGTGCCAGCAGCACGGGGGCAGGGGGCGCAGATACGCAGTATTTT.

The V call is TRBV2, the J call TRBJ2-7, with TRBD2 matching 11 bases. V lost 7 bases and J lost 0; bases outside the gene matches: 2. Germline loops: CDR1 SNHLY, CDR2 FYNNEI. The CDR3 spans 14 residues. In DNA, the CDR3 is TGTGCCAGCAACCTAGCGGGGGGCTCCTACGAGCAGTACTTC. This codes for CASNLAGGSYEQYF.

The gene calls are TRBV27 and TRBJ2-1; perhaps TRBD2 as D (6 bases). Germline V gene sequence: CDR1 MNHEY, CDR2 SMNVEV (reference sequence). Trimming removed 7 bases from V and 0 bases from J, with 10 bases in between. There are 14 residues in the CDR3. For the CDR3, the DNA is TGTGCCAGCACCCTGACTAGCTCCTACAATGAGCAGTTCTTC. The encoded protein is CASTLTSSYNEQFF.

The chain links TRBV7-2 to TRBJ2-2, with TRBD1 matching 10 bases. The germline V gene has CDR1 SGHTA and CDR2 FQGNSA. After removal of 5 bases from V and 5 bases from J, the junction contained 8 bases not matched to a gene. This CDR3 is 16 amino acids long. The CDR3: CASSLGGTGVTGELFF. The DNA for the CDR3 is TGTGCCAGCAGCCTTGGAGGGACAGGGGTTACCGGGGAGCTGTTTTTT.